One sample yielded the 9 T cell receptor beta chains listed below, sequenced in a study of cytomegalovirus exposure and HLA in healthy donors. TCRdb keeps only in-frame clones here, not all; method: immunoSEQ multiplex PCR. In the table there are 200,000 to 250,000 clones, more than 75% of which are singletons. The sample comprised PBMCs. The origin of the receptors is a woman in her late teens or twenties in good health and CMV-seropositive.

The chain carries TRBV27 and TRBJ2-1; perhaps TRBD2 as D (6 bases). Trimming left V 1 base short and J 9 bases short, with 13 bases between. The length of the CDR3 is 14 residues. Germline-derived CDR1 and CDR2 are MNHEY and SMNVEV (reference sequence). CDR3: CASSLYSGGSEQFF. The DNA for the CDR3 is TGTGCCAGCAGTTTATATTCCGGAGGGAGTGAGCAGTTCTTC.

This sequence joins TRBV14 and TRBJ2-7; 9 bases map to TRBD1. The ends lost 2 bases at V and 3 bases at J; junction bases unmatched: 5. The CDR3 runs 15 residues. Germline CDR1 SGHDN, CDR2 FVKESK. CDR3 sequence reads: CASSQIGTGYYEQYF. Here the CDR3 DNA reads TGTGCCAGCAGCCAAATCGGGACAGGGTACTACGAGCAGTACTTC.

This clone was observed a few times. This CDR3 reads CASSDAFRGNGQPQHF. In DNA form, the CDR3 reads TGTGCCAGCAGTGACGCGTTTAGGGGGAATGGGCAGCCCCAGCATTTT. The gene calls are TRBV6-1 and TRBJ1-5, with D possibly TRBD1 on 6 matching bases. The CDR3 has 16 amino acids. Germline V gene sequence: CDR1 MNHNS, CDR2 SASEGT. The ends were cut back, 3 bases at V and 7 bases at J, with 19 bases in the middle.

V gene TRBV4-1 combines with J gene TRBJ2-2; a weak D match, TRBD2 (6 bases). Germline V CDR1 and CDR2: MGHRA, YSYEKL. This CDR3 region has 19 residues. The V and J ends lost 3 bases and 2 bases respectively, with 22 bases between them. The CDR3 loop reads CASSHQRTLGGVNTGELFF. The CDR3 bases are TGCGCCAGCAGCCACCAACGAACCTTAGGCGGGGTCAACACCGGGGAGCTGTTTTTT.

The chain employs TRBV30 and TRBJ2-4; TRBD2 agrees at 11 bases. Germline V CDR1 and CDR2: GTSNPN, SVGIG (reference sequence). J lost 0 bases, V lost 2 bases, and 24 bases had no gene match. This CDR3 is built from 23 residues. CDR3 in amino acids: CAWSPLGTSGSEWIRAAKNIQYF. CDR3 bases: TGTGCCTGGAGTCCCCTCGGGACTAGCGGTTCCGAGTGGATTCGTGCAGCCAAAAACATTCAGTACTTC.

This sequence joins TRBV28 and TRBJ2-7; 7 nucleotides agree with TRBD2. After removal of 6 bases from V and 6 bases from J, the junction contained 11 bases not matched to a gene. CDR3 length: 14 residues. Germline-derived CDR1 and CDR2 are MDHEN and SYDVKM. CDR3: CASRRAGSSAEQYF. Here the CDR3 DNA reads TGTGCCAGCAGGAGAGCGGGATCCAGCGCCGAGCAGTACTTC.

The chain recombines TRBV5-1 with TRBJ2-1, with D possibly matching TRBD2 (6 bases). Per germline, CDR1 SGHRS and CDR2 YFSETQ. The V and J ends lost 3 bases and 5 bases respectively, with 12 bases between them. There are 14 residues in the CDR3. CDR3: CASSSRGSNNEQFF. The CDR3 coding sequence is TGCGCCAGCAGCTCGCGGGGAAGTAACAATGAGCAGTTCTTC.

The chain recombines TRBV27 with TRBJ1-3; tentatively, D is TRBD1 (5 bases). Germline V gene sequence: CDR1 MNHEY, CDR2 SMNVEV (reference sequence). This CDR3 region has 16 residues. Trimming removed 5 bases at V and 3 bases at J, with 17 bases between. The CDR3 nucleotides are TGTGCCAGCAGTAACAACCTCGGGGGGAATGGAAACACCATATATTTT. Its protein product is CASSNNLGGNGNTIYF.

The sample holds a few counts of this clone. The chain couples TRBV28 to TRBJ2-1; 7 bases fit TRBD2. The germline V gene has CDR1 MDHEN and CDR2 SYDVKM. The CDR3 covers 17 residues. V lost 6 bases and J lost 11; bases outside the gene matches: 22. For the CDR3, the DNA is TGTGCCAGCAGCCCCCGGTGGAAGGCGGGAGAGCTGGCGAAGCAGTTCTTC. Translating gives CASSPRWKAGELAKQFF.